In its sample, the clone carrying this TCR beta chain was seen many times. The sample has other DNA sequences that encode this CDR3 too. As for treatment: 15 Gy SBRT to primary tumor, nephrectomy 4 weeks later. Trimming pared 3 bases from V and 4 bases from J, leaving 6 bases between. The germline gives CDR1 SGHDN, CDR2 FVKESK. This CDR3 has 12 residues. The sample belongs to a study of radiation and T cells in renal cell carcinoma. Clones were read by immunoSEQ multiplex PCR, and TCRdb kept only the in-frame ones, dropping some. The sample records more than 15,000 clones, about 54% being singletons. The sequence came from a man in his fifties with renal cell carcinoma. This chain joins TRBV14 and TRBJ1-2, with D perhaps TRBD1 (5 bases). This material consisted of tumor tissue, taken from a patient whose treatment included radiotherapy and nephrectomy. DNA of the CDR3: TGTGCCAGCAGCCAGGGGGGCTATGGCTACACCTTC. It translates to CASSQGGYGYTF.